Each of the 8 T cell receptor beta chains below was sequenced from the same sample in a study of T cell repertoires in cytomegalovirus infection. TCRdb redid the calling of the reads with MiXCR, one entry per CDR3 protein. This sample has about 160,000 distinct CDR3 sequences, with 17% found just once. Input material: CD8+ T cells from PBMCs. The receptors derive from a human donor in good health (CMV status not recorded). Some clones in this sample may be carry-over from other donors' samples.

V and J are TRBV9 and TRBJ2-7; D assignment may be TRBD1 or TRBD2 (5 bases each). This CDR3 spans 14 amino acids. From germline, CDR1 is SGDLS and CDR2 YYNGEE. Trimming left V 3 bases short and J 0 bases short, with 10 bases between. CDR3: CASSAGPNSYEQYF. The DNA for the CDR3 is TGTGCCAGCAGCGCGGGGCCTAACTCCTACGAGCAGTACTTC.

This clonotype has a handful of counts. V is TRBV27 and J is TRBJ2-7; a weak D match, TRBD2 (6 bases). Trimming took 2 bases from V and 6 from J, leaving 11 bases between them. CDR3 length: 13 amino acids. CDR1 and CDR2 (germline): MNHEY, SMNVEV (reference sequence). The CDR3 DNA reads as TGTGCCAGCAGTTTACCGGGAGTCAGCGAGCAGTACTTC. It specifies CASSLPGVSEQYF.

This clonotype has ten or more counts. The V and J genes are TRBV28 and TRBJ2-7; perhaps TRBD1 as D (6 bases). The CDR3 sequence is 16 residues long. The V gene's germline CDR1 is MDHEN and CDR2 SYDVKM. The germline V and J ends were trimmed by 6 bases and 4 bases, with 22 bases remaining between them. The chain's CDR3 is CASRLRGLGRVYEQYF. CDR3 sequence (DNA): TGTGCCAGCAGGCTCAGGGGTCTAGGCCGAGTTTACGAGCAGTACTTC.

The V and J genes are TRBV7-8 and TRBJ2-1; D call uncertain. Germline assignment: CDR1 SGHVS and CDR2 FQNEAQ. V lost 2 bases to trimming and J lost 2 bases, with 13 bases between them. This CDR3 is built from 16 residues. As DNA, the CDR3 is TGTGCCAGCAGCTTAAAAAACTACCAAACCTACAATGAGCAGTTCTTC. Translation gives CASSLKNYQTYNEQFF.

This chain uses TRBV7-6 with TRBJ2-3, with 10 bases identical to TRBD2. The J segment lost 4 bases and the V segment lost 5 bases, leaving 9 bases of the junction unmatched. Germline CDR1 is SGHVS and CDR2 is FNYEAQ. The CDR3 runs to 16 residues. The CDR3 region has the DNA TGTGCCAGCAGCCCTCCGGGACTAGCGCCTTCAGATACGCAGTATTTT. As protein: CASSPPGLAPSDTQYF.

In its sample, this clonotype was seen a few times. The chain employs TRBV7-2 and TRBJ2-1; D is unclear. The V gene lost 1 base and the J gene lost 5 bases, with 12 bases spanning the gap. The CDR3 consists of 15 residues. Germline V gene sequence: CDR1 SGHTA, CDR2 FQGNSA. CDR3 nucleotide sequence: TGTGCCAGCAGCTTAGGGGCAGTTAGTCACAATGAGCAGTTCTTC. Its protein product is CASSLGAVSHNEQFF.

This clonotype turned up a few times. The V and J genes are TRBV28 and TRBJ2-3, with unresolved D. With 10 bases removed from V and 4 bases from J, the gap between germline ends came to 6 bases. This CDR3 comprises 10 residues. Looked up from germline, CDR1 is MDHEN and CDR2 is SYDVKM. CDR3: CATSSDTQYF. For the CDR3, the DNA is TGTGCCACCTCATCAGATACGCAGTATTTT.

CDR3 bases: TGTGCCACCCTCGGGGTACCCTATGGCTACACCTTC. It encodes CATLGVPYGYTF. The chain combines TRBV7-2 with TRBJ1-2; D uncertain. The V and J ends lost 10 bases and 4 bases respectively, with 13 bases between them. The CDR3 sequence is 12 residues long. The germline CDR1 and CDR2 sequences are SGHTA and FQGNSA. Full variable domain (missing parts from reference TRBV7-2 and TRBJ1-2): GAGVSQSPSNKVTEKGKDVELRCDPISGHTALYWYRQSLGQGLEFLIYFQGNSAPDKSGLPSDRFSAERTGGSVSTLTIQRTQQEDSAVYLCATLGVPYGYTFGSGTRLTVV.